What follows is one T cell receptor beta chain and its context. The record originates from a study of blood T cells in healthy people across ages. A sample-barcoded 5' primer and a J-beta primer mix were used in a second PCR of roughly 7 to 12 cycles. MiXCR, run by TCRdb on the 5' RACE reads, gives a single entry per CDR3 protein. The sample yields almost 800,000 distinct CDR3 sequences, about three fifths seen once. This CDR3 is built from 14 residues. The ends lost 11 bases at V and 2 bases at J; junction bases unmatched: 11. In germline, CDR1 is ENHRY, CDR2 SYGVKD. Sample: blood. The rearrangement links TRBV10-3 to TRBJ2-7; 8 positions match TRBD2. The clonotype originates from a man younger than 45 in good health. CDR3 loop: CAASAAGGAYEQYF. CDR3 DNA: TGTGCCGCATCGGCGGCGGGAGGTGCCTACGAGCAGTACTTC.